This T cell receptor beta chain was captured in a study of T cell clones after liver transplantation. Looking at the study overall: Post-transplant blood was tracked for graft-donor-reactive T cell clones identified in a pre-transplant mixed lymphocyte reaction. Tolerance: complete withdrawal held at least one year, liver enzymes staying within twice normal. Study-wide findings and caveats: A larger donor-reactive than third-party decline suggested partial antigen-specific deletion. Graft donor-reactive T cells possibly entered the graft instead of undergoing deletion.

CDR1 SGHTA and CDR2 FQGNSA come from the germline V gene. Trimming removed 2 bases at V and 10 bases at J, with 12 bases between. CDR3 length: 14 residues. As to this clone: Its antigen is currently unknown.

TCRdb's table, derived via immunoSEQ multiplex PCR, lists solely in-frame clones and lacks some. The table has 85,000 to 110,000 clones, 84% seen once. V and J are TRBV7-2 and TRBJ1-6; tentatively, D is TRBD1 (6 bases). The clonotype originates from a human patient who received a liver transplant. The T cells may come from the graft donor. The sequencing here drew on CD4+ T cells from blood, taken roughly 50 months after liver transplant. The CDR3 DNA reads TGTGCCAGCAGCTTACCTGGGGGCTGGTCACCCCTCCACTTT. It translates to CASSLPGGWSPLHF.